A single sample is the source of the 28 T cell receptor beta chains below, sequenced in a study of blood T cell repertoires in COVID-19. The assay was immunoSEQ multiplex PCR, and TCRdb's table has in-frame clones only and misses some. The sample holds 300,000 or so clones, 90% seen once. The sequenced material came from peripheral blood. Source of these receptors: a woman in her 30s with COVID-19, enrolled during active disease.

A few counts support this clone. This chain uses TRBV6-5 with TRBJ1-2; TRBD1 might be the D (6 bases). Trimming shortened V by 5 bases and J by 5 bases, and 18 bases separated the two germline ends. Germline CDR1 reads MNHEY; CDR2 reads SVGAGI. This CDR3 contains 15 residues. The CDR3 loop reads CASSLGQPPVYGYTF. CDR3 DNA sequence: TGTGCCAGCAGTCTGGGACAACCGCCTGTATATGGCTACACCTTC.

The chain employs TRBV4-2 and TRBJ2-7, with 8 bases fitting TRBD2. V lost 0 bases and J lost 3; bases outside the gene matches: 7. Looked up from germline, CDR1 is LGHNA and CDR2 is YNFKEQ. The CDR3 has 16 amino acids. Written as DNA, the CDR3 is TGTGCCAGCAGCCAAGATTTTTCGGGAGGGAGCTACGAGCAGTACTTC. Its translation is CASSQDFSGGSYEQYF.

This clone showed up just a few times. The CDR3 nucleotides read TGTGCCAGCAGCCAAGGGGACAGACAGGGCTACACCTTC. Translated, it gives CASSQGDRQGYTF. The J gene is TRBJ1-2, the V gene TRBV3-1 (or the pseudogene TRBV3-2); 7 positions agree with TRBD1. This CDR3 spans 13 amino acids. The trim removed 1 base at V and 8 bases at J, leaving 4 bases unmatched. Germline lookup yields CDR1 LGHDT and CDR2 YNNKEL (reference sequence).

This clone was recorded once. The gene calls are TRBV12-3 or TRBV12-4 and TRBJ2-7, with unresolved D. The CDR3 is made up of 11 amino acids. V was shortened by 7 bases and J by 4 bases, with 8 bases between the two germline ends. The CDR3 region has the DNA TGTGCCAGCACTGGAGCTTACGAGCAGTACTTC. Its translation: CASTGAYEQYF.

J is TRBJ2-7 and V is TRBV5-4; 10 bases are a match to TRBD2. V was pared by 4 bases and J by 4 bases, with 8 bases of the junction left unmatched. The germline CDR1 and CDR2 sequences are SGHNT and YYREEE (reference sequence). The CDR3 runs 15 residues. The CDR3 DNA reads TGTGCCAGCAGCGGACGGACTAGCGGACTATACGAGCAGTACTTC. As protein: CASSGRTSGLYEQYF.

This clone was counted once. The chain joins TRBV29-1 to TRBJ1-1, with 9 nucleotides matching TRBD1. V lost 8 bases and J lost 3; bases outside the gene matches: 7. Germline V gene sequence: CDR1 SQVTM, CDR2 ANQGSEA. There are 13 residues in the CDR3. The CDR3 spells CSLGQGVYTEAFF. Here the CDR3 DNA reads TGCAGCCTGGGACAGGGCGTGTACACTGAAGCTTTCTTT.

The sample holds a few counts of this clone. The genes are TRBV21-1 and TRBJ2-1; the listed D gene, TRBD2, was not tested against the DNA. TRBV21-1 is a pseudogene. The CDR3 runs to 17 residues. In nucleotides, the CDR3 is TGTGCCAGCAGCAAACATCAACTAGCGGGAGCCCACAATGAGCAGTTCTTC. Translating it yields CASSKHQLAGAHNEQFF.

The chain couples TRBV5-6 to TRBJ2-1; 8 bases align to TRBD2. CDR3 length equals 15 residues. Germline V gene data show CDR1 as SGHDT and CDR2 as YYEEEE. The V and J ends lost 1 base and 4 bases, in that order; junction bases with no gene match: 4. The CDR3 coding sequence is TGTGCCAGCAGCTTGACTAGCGGACCTTACAATGAGCAGTTCTTC. Its translation is CASSLTSGPYNEQFF.

This chain joins TRBV14 and TRBJ2-2; possibly TRBD1 for D (5 bases). V was shortened by 5 bases and J by 1 base, with 11 bases between the two germline ends. The CDR3 extends over 15 amino acids. Germline values: CDR1 SGHDN, CDR2 FVKESK. The CDR3 region is CASSDRQMNTGELFF. The CDR3 nucleotides are TGTGCCAGCAGCGATCGACAGATGAACACCGGGGAGCTGTTTTTT.

This chain links TRBV19 with TRBJ2-3; 9 positions match TRBD2. The CDR3 has 15 amino acids. V was clipped by 3 bases and J by 3 bases; unmatched bases: 4. Germline V lookup: CDR1 LNHDA, CDR2 SQIVND (reference sequence). The CDR3 here is CASSIATSGTDTQYF. The CDR3 region has the DNA TGTGCCAGTAGTATTGCGACTAGCGGAACAGATACGCAGTATTTT.

The rearrangement links TRBV19 to TRBJ1-3; perhaps TRBD1 as D (5 bases). The CDR3 is 19 amino acids. Between the trimmed V and J ends, which lost 1 base and 0 bases, there was a span of 19 bases. Germline lookup yields CDR1 LNHDA and CDR2 SQIVND (reference sequence). The CDR3, as DNA: TGTGCCAGTAGTATAGTTTGGGGGACTGGACCTTACTCTGGAAACACCATATATTTT. The encoded protein is CASSIVWGTGPYSGNTIYF.

This chain uses TRBV18 with TRBJ2-7; 13 nucleotides match TRBD2. The germline V gene encodes CDR1 KGHSH and CDR2 LQKENI. Losses at the gene ends were 6 bases for V and 5 bases for J; bases not matched to a gene: 10. There are 16 residues in the CDR3. In DNA, the CDR3 is TGTGCCAGCTCGGCGGGACTAGCGGGAACGGGGGACGAGCAGTACTTC. Its translation is CASSAGLAGTGDEQYF.

In its sample, this clone was seen once. The genes are TRBV19 and TRBJ1-6, with no clear D. CDR3 length: 17 amino acids. Trimming took off 4 bases at V and 1 base at J, with 14 bases between the two ends. From germline, CDR1 is LNHDA and CDR2 SQIVND (reference sequence). CDR3 sequence: CASSTYGRGSYNSPLHF. In DNA, the CDR3 is TGTGCCAGTAGTACCTACGGGCGCGGGTCCTATAATTCACCCCTCCACTTT.

This rearrangement joins TRBV27 to TRBJ1-5; possibly TRBD1 for D (5 bases). V gave up 4 bases and J gave up 3 bases, with 10 bases separating them. Germline V gives CDR1 MNHEY, CDR2 SMNVEV (reference sequence). The CDR3 covers 14 residues. The DNA for the CDR3 is TGTGCCAGCAGTTCCACAGGTCCCAATCAGCCCCAGCATTTT. Residues: CASSSTGPNQPQHF.

The chain recombines TRBV6-2 or TRBV6-3 with TRBJ1-5; no firm D call. The germline CDR1 and CDR2 sequences are MNHEY and SVGEGT. Between the trimmed V and J ends, which lost 0 bases and 7 bases, there was a span of 7 bases. The CDR3 is 13 residues long. The CDR3, as DNA: TGTGCCAGCAGTTACTCGACCGGGCAGCCCCAGCATTTT. Its translation is CASSYSTGQPQHF.

This chain links TRBV5-1 with TRBJ1-1; possibly TRBD1 for D (5 bases). V gave up 0 bases and J gave up 1 base, with 10 bases separating them. This CDR3 spans 15 amino acids. Germline lookup yields CDR1 SGHRS and CDR2 YFSETQ. The CDR3 loop reads CASSLDRGANTEAFF. The CDR3 DNA follows: TGCGCCAGCAGCTTGGATCGTGGGGCGAACACTGAAGCTTTCTTT.

The chain has TRBV28 and TRBJ2-4; no clear D gene. V was trimmed by 5 bases and J by 0 bases, leaving 8 bases between them. Germline CDR1 MDHEN, CDR2 SYDVKM. The CDR3 is 14 residues long. The CDR3 DNA reads as TGTGCCAGCAGTCCGAGTCTAGCCAAAAACATTCAGTACTTC. Encoded protein: CASSPSLAKNIQYF.

CDR3 loop: CASRPSGTAHFNTEAFF. For the CDR3, the DNA is TGTGCCAGTAGGCCATCCGGGACAGCGCACTTTAACACTGAAGCTTTCTTT. The gene calls are TRBV19 and TRBJ1-1; TRBD1 matches 7 bases. Per germline, CDR1 LNHDA and CDR2 SQIVND (reference sequence). This CDR3 contains 17 residues. V shed 6 bases and J 2 bases; nucleotides not matched to a gene: 15. The full variable domain, rest sourced from reference TRBV19 and TRBJ1-1, is DGGITQSPKYLFRKEGQNVTLSCEQNLNHDAMYWYRQDPGQGLRLIYYSQIVNDFQKGDIAEGYSVSREKKESFPLTVTSAQKNPTAFYLCASRPSGTAHFNTEAFFGQGTRLTVV.

The CDR3 region has the DNA TGTGCCTGGAGTAAGGCAGGCTACGAGCAGTACTTC. It is translated as CAWSKAGYEQYF. The genes are TRBV30 and TRBJ2-7; unclear D gene. This CDR3 has 12 amino acids. V shed 2 bases and J shed 3 bases, with 8 bases lying between them. Germline V gene data show CDR1 as GTSNPN and CDR2 as SVGIG (reference sequence).

J is TRBJ1-5 and V is TRBV19; D is ambiguous. Germline values: CDR1 LNHDA, CDR2 SQIVND (reference sequence). V lost 1 base and J lost 4, with 17 bases in between. The CDR3 totals 17 residues. The CDR3 here is CASSIGEGNMGNQPQHF. The CDR3 bases are TGTGCCAGTAGTATAGGAGAGGGAAACATGGGTAATCAGCCCCAGCATTTT.

This clone showed up just once. This chain connects TRBV7-8 to TRBJ1-6; unclear D gene. This CDR3 region has 17 residues. CDR1 is SGHVS, CDR2 FQNEAQ, per germline. The V gene lost 5 bases and the J gene lost 14 bases, with 28 bases spanning the gap. The CDR3 bases are TGTGCCAGCAGCCCTTCACGGGCTTCACGGGCGGGTTTGGCCCTCCACTTT. This codes for CASSPSRASRAGLALHF.

J is TRBJ1-5 and V is TRBV2; no clear D gene. There are 13 residues in the CDR3. V lost 4 bases and J 6 bases, leaving 10 bases between the germline ends. In germline, CDR1 is SNHLY, CDR2 FYNNEI. The CDR3 nucleotides are TGTGCCAGCAGTGTTGGGGAGACTCAGCCCCAGCATTTT. Its translation: CASSVGETQPQHF. Complete variable domain (other parts from reference TRBV2 and TRBJ1-5): EPEVTQTPSHQVTQMGQEVILRCVPISNHLYFYWYRQILGQKVEFLVSFYNNEISEKSEIFDDQFSVERPDGSNFTLKIRSTKLEDSAMYFCASSVGETQPQHFGDGTRLSIL.

The chain links TRBV5-1 to TRBJ1-1; 8 bases agree with TRBD1. Germline V gene data show CDR1 as SGHRS and CDR2 as YFSETQ. Losses at the gene ends were 0 bases for V and 6 bases for J; bases not matched to a gene: 4. The CDR3 has 14 residues. CDR3: CASSLETGAAEAFF. As DNA, the CDR3 is TGCGCCAGCAGCTTGGAGACAGGGGCCGCTGAAGCTTTCTTT.

The chain employs TRBV6-5 and TRBJ1-5, with no clear D. CDR3 size: 14 residues. Trimming stripped 0 bases from V and 4 bases from J, with 7 bases between. Germline V gene lookup returns CDR1 MNHEY and CDR2 SVGAGI. The CDR3: CASSYSTGNQPQHF. The CDR3 DNA reads TGTGCCAGCAGTTACTCGACCGGGAATCAGCCCCAGCATTTT.

The chain employs TRBV6-4 and TRBJ1-1; 7 bases are shared with TRBD1. The germline gives CDR1 MRHNA, CDR2 SNTAGT. J lost 0 bases, V lost 2 bases, and 9 bases had no gene match. This CDR3 contains 17 residues. DNA for the CDR3: TGTGCCAGCAGTGACCCCCGGGACAGATCCATGAACACTGAAGCTTTCTTT. It yields the protein CASSDPRDRSMNTEAFF.

This clone was seen just once. V and J are TRBV25-1 and TRBJ2-1; no definite D call. CDR3 length equals 14 residues. Trimming took off 6 bases at V and 1 base at J, with 10 bases between the two ends. In germline, CDR1 is MGHDK, CDR2 SYGVNS. Here the CDR3 reads CASREPESYNEQFF. In DNA, the CDR3 is TGTGCCAGCAGGGAACCAGAATCCTACAATGAGCAGTTCTTC.

This clone was detected a few times. The rearrangement uses TRBV9 and TRBJ2-1, with 10 bases lining up with TRBD2. This CDR3 has 14 amino acids. The junction had 4 bases not matched to a gene; V was cut back by 6 bases and J by 4 bases. Germline V gene sequence: CDR1 SGDLS, CDR2 YYNGEE. Here the CDR3 reads CASMSSGSYNEQFF. CDR3 in DNA: TGTGCCAGCATGTCTAGCGGGAGTTACAATGAGCAGTTCTTC.

The chain uses TRBV3-1 (or the pseudogene TRBV3-2) and TRBJ1-3; perhaps TRBD1 as D (6 bases). V lost 7 bases and J lost 2, with 15 bases in between. The germline V gene encodes CDR1 LGHDT and CDR2 YNNKEL (reference sequence). The length of the CDR3 is 15 residues. The CDR3 region is CASIGRQVTGNTIYF. CDR3 bases: TGTGCCAGCATTGGGCGACAGGTCACTGGAAACACCATATATTTT.